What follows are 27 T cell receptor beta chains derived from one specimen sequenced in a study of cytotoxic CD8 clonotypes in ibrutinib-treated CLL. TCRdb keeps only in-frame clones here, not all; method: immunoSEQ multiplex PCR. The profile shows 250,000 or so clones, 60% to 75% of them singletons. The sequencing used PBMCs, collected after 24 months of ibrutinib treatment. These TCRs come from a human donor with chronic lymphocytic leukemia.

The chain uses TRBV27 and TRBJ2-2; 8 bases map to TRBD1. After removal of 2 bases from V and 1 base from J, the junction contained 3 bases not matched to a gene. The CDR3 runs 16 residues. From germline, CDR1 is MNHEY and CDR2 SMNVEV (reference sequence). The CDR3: CASSLRGTGNTGELFF. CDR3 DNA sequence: TGTGCCAGCAGTTTAAGAGGGACAGGGAACACCGGGGAGCTGTTTTTT.

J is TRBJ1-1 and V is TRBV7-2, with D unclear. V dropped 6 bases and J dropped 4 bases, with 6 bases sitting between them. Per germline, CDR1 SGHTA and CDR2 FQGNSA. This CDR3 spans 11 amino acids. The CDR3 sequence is CASRRGTEAFF. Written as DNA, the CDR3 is TGTGCCAGCAGGCGTGGCACTGAAGCTTTCTTT.

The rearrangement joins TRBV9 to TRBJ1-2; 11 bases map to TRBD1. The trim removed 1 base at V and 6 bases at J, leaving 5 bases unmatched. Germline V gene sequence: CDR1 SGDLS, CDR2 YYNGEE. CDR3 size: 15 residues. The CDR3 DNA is TGTGCCAGCAGCGTAACCCGGACAGGGGGCGATGGCTACACCTTC. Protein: CASSVTRTGGDGYTF. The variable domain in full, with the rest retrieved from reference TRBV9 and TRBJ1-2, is DSGVTQTPKHLITATGQRVTLRCSPRSGDLSVYWYQQSLDQGLQFLIQYYNGEERAKGNILERFSAQQFPDLHSELNLSSLELGDSALYFCASSVTRTGGDGYTFGSGTRLTVV.

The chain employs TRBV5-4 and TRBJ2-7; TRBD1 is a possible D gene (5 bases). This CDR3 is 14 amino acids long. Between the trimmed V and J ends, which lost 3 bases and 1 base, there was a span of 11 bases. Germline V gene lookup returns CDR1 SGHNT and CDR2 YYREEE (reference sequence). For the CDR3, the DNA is TGTGCCAGCAGCTCTTCGACAGCTTCCTACGAGCAGTACTTC. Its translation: CASSSSTASYEQYF.

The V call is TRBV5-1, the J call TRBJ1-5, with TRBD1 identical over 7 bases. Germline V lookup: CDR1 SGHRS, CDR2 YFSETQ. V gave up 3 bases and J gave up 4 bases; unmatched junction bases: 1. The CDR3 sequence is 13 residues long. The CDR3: CASSWGQNQPQHF. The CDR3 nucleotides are TGCGCCAGCAGCTGGGGACAGAATCAGCCCCAGCATTTT.

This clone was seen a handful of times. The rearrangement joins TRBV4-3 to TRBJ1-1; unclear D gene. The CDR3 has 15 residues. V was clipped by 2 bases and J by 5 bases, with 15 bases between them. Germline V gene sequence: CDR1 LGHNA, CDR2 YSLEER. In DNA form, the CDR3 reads TGCGCCAGCAGCCAACAAACTACGGGGAAGACTGAAGCTTTCTTT. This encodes CASSQQTTGKTEAFF.

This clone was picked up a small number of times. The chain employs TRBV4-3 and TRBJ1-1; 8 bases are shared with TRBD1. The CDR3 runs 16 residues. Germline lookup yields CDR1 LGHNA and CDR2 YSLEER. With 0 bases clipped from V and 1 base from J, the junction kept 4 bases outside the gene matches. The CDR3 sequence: CASSQEPGTGNTEAFF. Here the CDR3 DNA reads TGCGCCAGCAGCCAAGAGCCCGGGACAGGGAACACTGAAGCTTTCTTT.

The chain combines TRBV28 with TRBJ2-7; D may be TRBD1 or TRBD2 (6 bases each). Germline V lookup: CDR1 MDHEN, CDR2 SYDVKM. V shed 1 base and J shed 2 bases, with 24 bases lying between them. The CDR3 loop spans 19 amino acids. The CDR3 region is CASSLSFIRGLAKPYEQYF. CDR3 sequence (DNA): TGTGCCAGCAGTTTATCTTTTATTCGGGGGCTAGCGAAGCCCTACGAGCAGTACTTC.

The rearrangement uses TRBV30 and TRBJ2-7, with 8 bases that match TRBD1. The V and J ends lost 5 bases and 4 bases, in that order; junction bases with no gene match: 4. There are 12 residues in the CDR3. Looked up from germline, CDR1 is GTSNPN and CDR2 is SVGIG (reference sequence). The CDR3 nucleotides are TGTGCCTGGGGGACAGGCTTTTACGAGCAGTACTTC. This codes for CAWGTGFYEQYF.

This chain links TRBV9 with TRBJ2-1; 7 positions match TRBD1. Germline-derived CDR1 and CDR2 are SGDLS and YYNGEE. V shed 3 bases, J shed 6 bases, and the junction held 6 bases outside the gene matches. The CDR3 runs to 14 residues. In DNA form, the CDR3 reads TGTGCCAGCAGCGCCTCGGGACAGTTCAATGAGCAGTTCTTC. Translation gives CASSASGQFNEQFF.

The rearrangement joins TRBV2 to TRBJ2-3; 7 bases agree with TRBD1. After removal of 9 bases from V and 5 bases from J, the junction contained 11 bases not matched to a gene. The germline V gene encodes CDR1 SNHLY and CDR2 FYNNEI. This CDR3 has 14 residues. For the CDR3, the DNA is TGTGCCAGTTTCCGGGACAGACATATAGATACGCAGTATTTT. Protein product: CASFRDRHIDTQYF.

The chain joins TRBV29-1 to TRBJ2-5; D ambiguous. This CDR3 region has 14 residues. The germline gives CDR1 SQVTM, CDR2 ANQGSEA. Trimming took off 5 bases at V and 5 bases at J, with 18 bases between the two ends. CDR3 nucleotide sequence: TGCAGCGTTCCGGTCGTGGGTTGGCGGGAGACCCAGTACTTC. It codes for CSVPVVGWRETQYF.

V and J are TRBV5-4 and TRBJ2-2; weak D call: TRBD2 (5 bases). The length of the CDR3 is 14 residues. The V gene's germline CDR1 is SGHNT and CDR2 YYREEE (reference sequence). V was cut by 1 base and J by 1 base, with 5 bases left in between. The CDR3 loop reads CASSLRGNTGELFF. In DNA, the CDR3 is TGTGCCAGCAGCTTGCGGGGGAACACCGGGGAGCTGTTTTTT.

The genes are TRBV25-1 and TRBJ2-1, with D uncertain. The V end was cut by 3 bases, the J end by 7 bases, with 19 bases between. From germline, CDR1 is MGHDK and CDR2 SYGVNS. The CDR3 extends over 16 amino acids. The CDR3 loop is CASSDQEDLFRNEQFF. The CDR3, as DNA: TGTGCCAGCAGTGACCAAGAAGATCTTTTTAGGAATGAGCAGTTCTTC.

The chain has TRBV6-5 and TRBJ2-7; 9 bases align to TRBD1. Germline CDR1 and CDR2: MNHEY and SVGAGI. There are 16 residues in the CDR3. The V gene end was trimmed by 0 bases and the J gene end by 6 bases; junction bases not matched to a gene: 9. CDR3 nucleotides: TGTGCCAGCAGTTACTCGACCCCGGACAGGGGAGTCGAGCAGTACTTC. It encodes CASSYSTPDRGVEQYF.

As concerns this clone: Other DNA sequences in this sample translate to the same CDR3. CDR3 DNA: TGCAGCGTTGAAGGGGGGAACACTGAAGCTTTCTTT. As protein: CSVEGGNTEAFF. The chain recombines TRBV29-1 with TRBJ1-1; D uncertain. The CDR3 is made up of 12 amino acids. V was clipped by 1 base and J by 1 base, with 4 bases between them. Germline V CDR1 and CDR2: SQVTM, ANQGSEA.

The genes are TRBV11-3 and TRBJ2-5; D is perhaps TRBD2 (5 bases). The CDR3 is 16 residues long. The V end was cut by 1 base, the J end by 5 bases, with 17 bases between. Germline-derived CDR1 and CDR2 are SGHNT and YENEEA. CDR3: CASSLGVSADGETQYF. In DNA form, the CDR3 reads TGTGCCAGCAGCTTAGGGGTTAGCGCTGACGGGGAGACCCAGTACTTC.

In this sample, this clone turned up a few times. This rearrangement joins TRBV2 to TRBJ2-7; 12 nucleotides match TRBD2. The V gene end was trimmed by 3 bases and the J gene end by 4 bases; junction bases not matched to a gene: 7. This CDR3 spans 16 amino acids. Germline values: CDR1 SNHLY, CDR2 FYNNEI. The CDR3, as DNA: TGTGCCAGCAGTGAGGGACTAGCGGGTGCCCTTTACGAGCAGTACTTC. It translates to CASSEGLAGALYEQYF. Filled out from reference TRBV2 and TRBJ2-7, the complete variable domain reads EPEVTQTPSHQVTQMGQEVILRCVPISNHLYFYWYRQILGQKVEFLVSFYNNEISEKSEIFDDQFSVERPDGSNFTLKIRSTKLEDSAMYFCASSEGLAGALYEQYFGPGTRLTVT.

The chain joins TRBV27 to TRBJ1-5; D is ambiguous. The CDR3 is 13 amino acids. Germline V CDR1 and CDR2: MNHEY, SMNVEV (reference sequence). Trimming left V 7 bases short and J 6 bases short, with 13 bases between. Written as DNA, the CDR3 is TGTGCCAGCACCAACCACCTGGGTCAGCCCCAGCATTTT. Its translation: CASTNHLGQPQHF.

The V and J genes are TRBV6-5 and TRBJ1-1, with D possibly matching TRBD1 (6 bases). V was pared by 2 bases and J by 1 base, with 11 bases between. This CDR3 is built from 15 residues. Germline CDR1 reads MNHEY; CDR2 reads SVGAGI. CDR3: CASSYGRTANTEAFF. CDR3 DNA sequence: TGTGCCAGCAGTTACGGGCGGACAGCGAACACTGAAGCTTTCTTT.

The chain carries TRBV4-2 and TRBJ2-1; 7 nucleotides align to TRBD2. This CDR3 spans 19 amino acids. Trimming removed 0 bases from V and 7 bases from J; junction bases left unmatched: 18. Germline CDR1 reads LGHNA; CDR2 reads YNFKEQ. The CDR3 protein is CASSQDLRVAGTARNEQFF. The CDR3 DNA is TGTGCCAGCAGCCAAGATCTCCGGGTAGCGGGTACGGCCCGAAATGAGCAGTTCTTC.

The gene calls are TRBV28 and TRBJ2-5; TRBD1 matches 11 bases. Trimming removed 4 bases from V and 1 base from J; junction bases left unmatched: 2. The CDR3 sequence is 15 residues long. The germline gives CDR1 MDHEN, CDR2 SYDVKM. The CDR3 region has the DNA TGTGCCAGCAGTTCAGGACAGGGGGCCCAAGAGACCCAGTACTTC. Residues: CASSSGQGAQETQYF.

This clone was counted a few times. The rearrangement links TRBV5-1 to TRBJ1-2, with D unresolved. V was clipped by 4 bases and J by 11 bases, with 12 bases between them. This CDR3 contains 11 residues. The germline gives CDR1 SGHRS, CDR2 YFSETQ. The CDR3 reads CASSQDREYTF. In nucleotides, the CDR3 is TGCGCCAGCAGCCAGGACCGGGAATACACCTTC.

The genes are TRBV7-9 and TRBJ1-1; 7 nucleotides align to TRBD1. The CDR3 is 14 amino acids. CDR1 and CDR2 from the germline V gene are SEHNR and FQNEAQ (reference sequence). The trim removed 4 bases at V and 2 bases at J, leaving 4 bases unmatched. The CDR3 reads CASSWGQLNTEAFF. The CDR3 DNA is TGTGCCAGCAGCTGGGGACAGTTAAACACTGAAGCTTTCTTT.

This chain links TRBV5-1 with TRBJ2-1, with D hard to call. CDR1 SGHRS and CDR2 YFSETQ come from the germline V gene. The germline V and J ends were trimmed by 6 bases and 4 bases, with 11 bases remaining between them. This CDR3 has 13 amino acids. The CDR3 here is CASTLGKYNEQFF. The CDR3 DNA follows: TGCGCCAGCACCCTCGGCAAATACAATGAGCAGTTCTTC.

CDR3 protein: CASSQANSGFSYEQYF. The CDR3, as DNA: TGTGCCAGCAGCCAAGCGAATAGCGGCTTCTCCTACGAGCAGTACTTC. V usage is TRBV4-2 and J usage is TRBJ2-7; D is possibly TRBD2 (6 bases). V lost 1 base and J lost 0, with 13 bases in between. This CDR3 region has 16 residues. The germline V gene encodes CDR1 LGHNA and CDR2 YNFKEQ.

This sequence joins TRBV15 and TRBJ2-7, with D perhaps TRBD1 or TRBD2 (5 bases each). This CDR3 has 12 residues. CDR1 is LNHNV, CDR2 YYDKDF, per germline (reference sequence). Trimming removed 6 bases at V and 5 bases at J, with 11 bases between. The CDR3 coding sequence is TGTGCCACCAGGGCAGGGACGGACGAGCAGTACTTC. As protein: CATRAGTDEQYF.